The clone carrying this T cell receptor (beta chain) has a handful of counts. Its specificity is not known. These data belong to a study of T cells in Graves' hyperthyroidism and ophthalmopathy. Study summary: Once the initial diagnosis was made, peripheral blood was obtained before any treatment.

Study-level findings and limits: From stable hyperthyroidism, ophthalmopathy was separated by a 13 V-J model. Expanded thyroid clonotypes (above 0.001) were mostly also found in blood.

The CDR3 regions of TCR beta were amplified from RNA transcripts. The study used the HTBI primer set for a first-round RT-PCR of the TCR CDR3. In TCRdb, the multiplex PCR reads were re-called with MiXCR into one record per CDR3 protein. This table holds 300,000 to 450,000 distinct CDR3 sequences, approximately 15% found once. The clonotype originates from a man aged 25-45 years with Graves' hyperthyroidism that later progressed to Graves' ophthalmopathy. Material: blood.

In nucleotides, the CDR3 is TGCGCCAGCAGTGCTGGCCGAAACGTCTATGGCTACACCTTC. Amino acid sequence: CASSAGRNVYGYTF. This chain links TRBV10-2 with TRBJ1-2; no reliable D call. Looked up from germline, CDR1 is WSHSY and CDR2 is SAAADI. V dropped 4 bases and J dropped 4 bases, with 13 bases sitting between them. The CDR3 length is 14 residues.